The TCR beta chain under discussion was sequenced for a study of CD8 T cells in ankylosing spondylitis. Study results and caveats: Previous work reported some of these motif variants in the synovial fluid and blood of reactive arthritis.

Quantitative 5'-RACE was performed with molecular barcodes, and it yielded the TCR beta libraries. One entry per CDR3 protein results from TCRdb running MiXCR on the 5' RACE reads. Of 200,000 or so distinct CDR3 sequences in the sample, around 13% were seen once. Many counts were recorded for this clonotype. As yet, its antigen is unknown. The V end lost 6 bases, the J end lost 2 bases, and 11 bases lay between the germline ends. This CDR3 has 13 amino acids. J is TRBJ2-7 and V is TRBV12-3 or TRBV12-4; D unresolved. Sequenced material: blood, either unsorted or a sorted T cell fraction (not recorded which). This TCR came from a female donor with ankylosing spondylitis or in good health (not recorded which). CDR3 coding DNA: TGTGCCAGCAGAGAAGAGATCCCCTACGAGCAGTACTTC. The encoded protein is CASREEIPYEQYF.